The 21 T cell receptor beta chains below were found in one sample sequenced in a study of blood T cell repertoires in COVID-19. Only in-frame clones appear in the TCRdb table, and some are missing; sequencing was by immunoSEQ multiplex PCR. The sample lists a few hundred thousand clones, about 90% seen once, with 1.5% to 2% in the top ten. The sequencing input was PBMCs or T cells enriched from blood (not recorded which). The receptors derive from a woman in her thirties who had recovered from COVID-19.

The CDR3, as DNA: TGTGCCAGCAGTGAATCGGAAGGGGGAGCAACTAATGAAAAACTGTTTTTT. It yields the protein CASSESEGGATNEKLFF. The genes are TRBV2 and TRBJ1-4; a weak D match, TRBD1 (6 bases). The germline gives CDR1 SNHLY, CDR2 FYNNEI. This CDR3 spans 17 amino acids. Trimming removed 2 bases at V and 0 bases at J, with 13 bases between. Filled out from reference TRBV2 and TRBJ1-4, the complete variable domain reads EPEVTQTPSHQVTQMGQEVILRCVPISNHLYFYWYRQILGQKVEFLVSFYNNEISEKSEIFDDQFSVERPDGSNFTLKIRSTKLEDSAMYFCASSESEGGATNEKLFFGSGTQLSVL.

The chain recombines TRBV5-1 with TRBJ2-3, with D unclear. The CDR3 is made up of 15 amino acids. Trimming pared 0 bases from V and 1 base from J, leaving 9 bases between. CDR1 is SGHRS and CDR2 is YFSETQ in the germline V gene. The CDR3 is CASSLVVSGTDTQYF. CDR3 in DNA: TGCGCCAGCAGCTTGGTCGTCAGTGGCACAGATACGCAGTATTTT.

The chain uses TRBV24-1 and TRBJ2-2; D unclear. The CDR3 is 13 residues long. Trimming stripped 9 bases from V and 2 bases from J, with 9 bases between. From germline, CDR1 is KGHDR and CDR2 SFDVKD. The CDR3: CATEKLNTGELFF. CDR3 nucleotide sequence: TGTGCCACCGAGAAGCTTAACACCGGGGAGCTGTTTTTT.

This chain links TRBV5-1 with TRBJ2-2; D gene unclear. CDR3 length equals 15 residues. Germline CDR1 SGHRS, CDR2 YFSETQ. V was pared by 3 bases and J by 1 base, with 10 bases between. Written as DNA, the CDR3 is TGCGCCAGCAGCTCTGGGTCAGGGAACACCGGGGAGCTGTTTTTT. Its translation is CASSSGSGNTGELFF. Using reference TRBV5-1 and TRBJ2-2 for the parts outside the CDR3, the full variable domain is KAGVTQTPRYLIKTRGQQVTLSCSPISGHRSVSWYQQTPGQGLQFLFEYFSETQRNKGNFPGRFSGRQFSNSRSEMNVSTLELGDSALYLCASSSGSGNTGELFFGEGSRLTVL.

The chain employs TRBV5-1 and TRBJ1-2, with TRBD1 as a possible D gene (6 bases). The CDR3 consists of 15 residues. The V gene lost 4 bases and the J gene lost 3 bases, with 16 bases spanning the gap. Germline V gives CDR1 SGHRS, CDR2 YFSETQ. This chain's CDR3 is CASSRTRGPHYGYTF. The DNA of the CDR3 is TGCGCCAGCAGCCGAACCAGGGGCCCACACTATGGCTACACCTTC. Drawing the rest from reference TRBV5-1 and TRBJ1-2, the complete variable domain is KAGVTQTPRYLIKTRGQQVTLSCSPISGHRSVSWYQQTPGQGLQFLFEYFSETQRNKGNFPGRFSGRQFSNSRSEMNVSTLELGDSALYLCASSRTRGPHYGYTFGSGTRLTVV.

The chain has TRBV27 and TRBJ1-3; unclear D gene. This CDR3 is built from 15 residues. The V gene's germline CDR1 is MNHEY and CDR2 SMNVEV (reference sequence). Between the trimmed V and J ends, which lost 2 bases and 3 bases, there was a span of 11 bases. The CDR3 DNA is TGTGCCAGCAGTTTAATGTTGGGCCATGGAAACACCATATATTTT. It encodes CASSLMLGHGNTIYF.

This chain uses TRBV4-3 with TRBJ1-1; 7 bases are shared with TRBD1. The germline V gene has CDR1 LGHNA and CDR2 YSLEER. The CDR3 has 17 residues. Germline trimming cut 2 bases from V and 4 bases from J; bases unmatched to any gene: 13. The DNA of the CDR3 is TGCGCCAGCAGCCAACACCCGCTAGGGGCAGGGGGCACTGAAGCTTTCTTT. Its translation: CASSQHPLGAGGTEAFF.

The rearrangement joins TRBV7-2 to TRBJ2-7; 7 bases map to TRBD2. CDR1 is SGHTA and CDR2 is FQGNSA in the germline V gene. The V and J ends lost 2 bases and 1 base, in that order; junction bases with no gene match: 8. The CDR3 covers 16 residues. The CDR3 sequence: CASSLRWARGSYEQYF. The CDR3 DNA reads TGTGCCAGCAGCTTAAGGTGGGCGCGGGGGTCCTACGAGCAGTACTTC.

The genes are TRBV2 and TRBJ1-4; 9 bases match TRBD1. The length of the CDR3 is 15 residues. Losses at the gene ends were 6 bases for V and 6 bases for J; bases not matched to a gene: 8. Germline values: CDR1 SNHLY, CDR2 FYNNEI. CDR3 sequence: CASSAPGQGDEKLFF. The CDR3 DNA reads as TGTGCCAGCAGCGCCCCGGGACAGGGTGATGAAAAACTGTTTTTT.

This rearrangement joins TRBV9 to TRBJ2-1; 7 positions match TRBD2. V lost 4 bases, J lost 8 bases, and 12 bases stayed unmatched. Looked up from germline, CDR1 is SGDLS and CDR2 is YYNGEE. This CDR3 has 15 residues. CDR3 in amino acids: CASSIRGRAGDEQFF. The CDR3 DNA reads TGTGCCAGCAGCATACGTGGGAGGGCCGGCGATGAGCAGTTCTTC. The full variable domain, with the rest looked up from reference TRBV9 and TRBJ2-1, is DSGVTQTPKHLITATGQRVTLRCSPRSGDLSVYWYQQSLDQGLQFLIQYYNGEERAKGNILERFSAQQFPDLHSELNLSSLELGDSALYFCASSIRGRAGDEQFFGPGTRLTVL.

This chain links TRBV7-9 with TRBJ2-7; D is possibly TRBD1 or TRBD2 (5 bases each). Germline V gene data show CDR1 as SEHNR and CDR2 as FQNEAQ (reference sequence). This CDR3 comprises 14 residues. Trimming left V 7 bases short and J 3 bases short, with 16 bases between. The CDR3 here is CASTTVKRDYEQYF. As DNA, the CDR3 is TGTGCCAGCACGACAGTTAAGAGGGACTACGAGCAGTACTTC.

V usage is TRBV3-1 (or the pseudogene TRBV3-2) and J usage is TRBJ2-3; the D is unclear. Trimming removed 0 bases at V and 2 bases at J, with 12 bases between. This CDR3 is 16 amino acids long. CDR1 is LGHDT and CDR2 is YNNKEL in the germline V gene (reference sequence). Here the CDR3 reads CASSQEEAVDTDTQYF. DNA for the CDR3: TGTGCCAGCAGCCAAGAAGAGGCCGTGGACACAGATACGCAGTATTTT.

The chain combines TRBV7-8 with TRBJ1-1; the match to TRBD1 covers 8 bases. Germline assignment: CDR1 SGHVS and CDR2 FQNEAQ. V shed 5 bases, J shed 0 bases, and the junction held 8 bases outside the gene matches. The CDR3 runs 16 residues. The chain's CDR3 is CASSHRTGRLNTEAFF. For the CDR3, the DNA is TGTGCCAGCAGCCACCGGACAGGGAGGTTGAACACTGAAGCTTTCTTT.

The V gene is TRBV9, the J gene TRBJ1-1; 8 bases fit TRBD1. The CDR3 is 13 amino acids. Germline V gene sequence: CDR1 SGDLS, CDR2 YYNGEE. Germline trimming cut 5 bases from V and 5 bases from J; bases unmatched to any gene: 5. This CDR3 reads CASRGQEGTEAFF. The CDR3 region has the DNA TGTGCCAGCAGGGGACAGGAGGGGACTGAAGCTTTCTTT.

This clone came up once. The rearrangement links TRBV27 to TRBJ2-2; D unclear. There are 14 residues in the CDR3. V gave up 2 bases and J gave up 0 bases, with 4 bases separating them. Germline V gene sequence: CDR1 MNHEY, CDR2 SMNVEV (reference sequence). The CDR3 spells CASSLITNTGELFF. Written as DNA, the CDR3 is TGTGCCAGCAGTTTAATAACGAACACCGGGGAGCTGTTTTTT.

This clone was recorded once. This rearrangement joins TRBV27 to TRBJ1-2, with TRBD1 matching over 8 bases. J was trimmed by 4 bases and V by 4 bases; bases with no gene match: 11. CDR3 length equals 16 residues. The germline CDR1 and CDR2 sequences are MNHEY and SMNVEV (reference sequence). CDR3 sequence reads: CASSSARGPSPYGYTF. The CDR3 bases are TGTGCCAGCAGTTCGGCCAGGGGGCCGTCCCCCTATGGCTACACCTTC.

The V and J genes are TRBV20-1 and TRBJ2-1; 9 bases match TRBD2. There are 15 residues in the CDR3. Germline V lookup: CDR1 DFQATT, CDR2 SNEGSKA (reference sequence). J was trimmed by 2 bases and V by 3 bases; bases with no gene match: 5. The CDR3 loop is CSASQAGGPYNEQFF. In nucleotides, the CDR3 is TGCAGTGCTAGTCAAGCGGGAGGTCCCTACAATGAGCAGTTCTTC.

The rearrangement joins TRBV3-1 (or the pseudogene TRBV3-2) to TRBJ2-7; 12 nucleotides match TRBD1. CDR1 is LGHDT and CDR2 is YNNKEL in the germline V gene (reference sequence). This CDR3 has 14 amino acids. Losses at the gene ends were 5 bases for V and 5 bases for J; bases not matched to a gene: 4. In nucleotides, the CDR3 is TGTGCCAGCAGCGATTGGGACAGGGGGCACGAGCAGTACTTC. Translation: CASSDWDRGHEQYF.

The DNA for the CDR3 is TGCGCCAGCAGCTGGGGGACTAGCGGGATGGATGAGCAGTTCTTC. Encoded protein: CASSWGTSGMDEQFF. This chain uses TRBV5-1 with TRBJ2-1, with 13 nucleotides matching TRBD2. With V trimmed by 3 bases and J by 8 bases, 5 bases remained unmatched. The germline gives CDR1 SGHRS, CDR2 YFSETQ. The CDR3 totals 15 residues.

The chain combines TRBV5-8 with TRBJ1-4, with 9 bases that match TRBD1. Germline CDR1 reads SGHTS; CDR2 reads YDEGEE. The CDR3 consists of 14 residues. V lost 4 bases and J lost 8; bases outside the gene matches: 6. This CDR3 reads CASSTGTGREKLFF. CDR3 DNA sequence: TGTGCCAGCAGCACCGGGACAGGGAGGGAAAAACTGTTTTTT. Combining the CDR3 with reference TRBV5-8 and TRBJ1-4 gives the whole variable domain EAGVTQSPTHLIKTRGQQATLRCSPISGHTSVYWYQQALGLGLQFLLWYDEGEERNRGNFPPRFSGRQFPNYSSELNVNALELEDSALYLCASSTGTGREKLFFGSGTQLSVL.

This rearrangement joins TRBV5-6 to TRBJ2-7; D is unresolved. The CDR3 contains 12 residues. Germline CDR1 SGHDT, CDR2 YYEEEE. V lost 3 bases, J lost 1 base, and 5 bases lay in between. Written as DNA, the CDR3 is TGTGCCAGCAGCTCCGTTTCCTACGAGCAGTACTTC. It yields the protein CASSSVSYEQYF.